These T cell receptor beta chains were read from a single sample in a study of cytomegalovirus exposure and HLA in healthy donors. Produced via immunoSEQ multiplex PCR; TCRdb's table is partial and in-frame only. The data hold roughly 55,000 clones, with 77% observed a single time. The sequenced material came from PBMCs. The receptors originated from a female donor in good health and CMV-seronegative. Each CDR3 is given with its conserved first and last residue. The D gene is left open where the match is weak. Where a row states a size, it is once, few, many or the class of an expanded clone; other rows omit it.

j_call,d_call,clone_size,v_call,cdr3_nt,cdr3_aa
TRBJ1-5,.,.,TRBV5-4,TGTGCCAGCAGCTTAGCCGGCAATCAGCCCCAGCATTTT,CASSLAGNQPQHF
TRBJ2-2,TRBD1,once,TRBV5-1,TGCGCCAGCAGTACCGGGACAGGTCGCTCCGGGGAGCTGTTTTTT,CASSTGTGRSGELFF
TRBJ2-2,.,.,TRBV27,TGTGCCAGCAGTTTAAACTACCTGAACACCGGGGAGCTGTTTTTT,CASSLNYLNTGELFF
TRBJ2-3,TRBD2,few,TRBV6-4,TGTGCCAGCAGTCGGACAGGGACTAGCGGGCGTTTGGGCACAGATACGCAGTATTTT,CASSRTGTSGRLGTDTQYF
TRBJ1-1,.,.,TRBV18,TGTGCCAGCTCACCACCCGGACAAAATGAAGCTTTCTTT,CASSPPGQNEAFF
TRBJ1-4,TRBD1,once,TRBV12-5,TGTGCTAGTGGTTTAGGGGGACAGGATGAAAGACTGTTTTTT,CASGLGGQDERLFF
TRBJ2-3,.,.,TRBV2,TGTGCCAGCAGCTACCTTCGGGCAGATACGCAGTATTTT,CASSYLRADTQYF
TRBJ2-1,.,.,TRBV7-8,TGTGCCAGCAGCCCAACCGGTAGCGGCAATGAGCAGTTCTTC,CASSPTGSGNEQFF
TRBJ2-1,.,few,TRBV4-3,TGCGCCAGCAGCCAAGATAGCCTAGCAGTTTACAATGAGCAGTTCTTC,CASSQDSLAVYNEQFF
TRBJ2-1,TRBD2,few,TRBV2,TGTGCCAGCACCCCACTACTAGCGGGGGACAATGAGCAGTTCTTC,CASTPLLAGDNEQFF
TRBJ1-6,TRBD1,.,TRBV27,TGTGCCAGCAGCCTGAATCCCCATTGGAGGACAGGGGGCTACTCCTATAATTCACCCCTCCACTTT,CASSLNPHWRTGGYSYNSPLHF
TRBJ1-4,.,.,TRBV5-1,TGCGCCAGCGGACCTTGGGGGGGCGAGGGGGAAAAACTGTTTTTT,CASGPWGGEGEKLFF
TRBJ2-2,.,.,TRBV5-1,TGCGCCAGCAGCTTCAGTGGGGCTAGCACCGGGGAGCTGTTTTTT,CASSFSGASTGELFF
TRBJ1-2,TRBD1,.,TRBV19,TGTGCCAGTAGTACACCACAGGGGCTAAATGGCTACACCTTC,CASSTPQGLNGYTF
TRBJ2-2,.,.,TRBV15,TGTGCCACCAGCTACGGTGCGAACACCGGGGAGCTGTTTTTT,CATSYGANTGELFF
TRBJ1-5,TRBD1,.,TRBV19,TGTGCCAGTAGTATCCCCCTCAAGGGACAGGGGAAGTGGTGGAGCAATCAGCCCCAGCATTTT,CASSIPLKGQGKWWSNQPQHF
TRBJ2-7,.,.,TRBV5-1,TGCGCCAGCAGCTTGAACGAGCAGTACTTC,CASSLNEQYF
TRBJ1-3,.,.,TRBV7-2,TGTGCCAGCAGCTTTAACAGGGCTGGAAACACCATATATTTT,CASSFNRAGNTIYF
TRBJ2-1,TRBD2,.,TRBV5-1,TGCGCCAGCAGCTCCGGACTAGCGGGAGGAGGTCATGAGCAGTTCTTC,CASSSGLAGGGHEQFF
TRBJ2-3,.,few,TRBV21-1,TGTGCCAGCAGCCGGGAGTGGAAAAGGGCATTTACGCAGTATTTT,CASSREWKRAFTQYF
TRBJ1-1,.,.,TRBV6-1,TGTGCCAGCAGCATAGTCGCTGAAGCTTTCTTT,CASSIVAEAFF
TRBJ2-4,TRBD1,.,TRBV11-2,TGTGCCAGCAGCTTAGCCACGGACAGGGCCGAGTACTTC,CASSLATDRAEYF
TRBJ2-3,.,.,TRBV7-3,TGTGCCAGCAGCTTATGGTCGGGGGATACGCAGTATTTT,CASSLWSGDTQYF
TRBJ2-7,.,.,TRBV4-1,TGCGCCAGCAGCCTGGAAAGCGAGGACGAGCAGTACTTC,CASSLESEDEQYF
TRBJ2-5,.,.,TRBV28,TGTGCCAGCAGTTTAGGGGGGGCGGGAGAGACCCAGTACTTC,CASSLGGAGETQYF
TRBJ2-3,TRBD1,.,TRBV2,TGTGCCAGCAGTCGCCTGGGACAGGAAATCACAGATACGCAGTATTTT,CASSRLGQEITDTQYF
TRBJ1-1,.,once,TRBV9,TGTGCCAGCAGCGTAGCTGCGGCGGAGAACACTGAAGCTTTCTTT,CASSVAAAENTEAFF
TRBJ2-3,.,.,TRBV7-2,TGTGCCAGCAGACCAGAGACTAGTATGGCAGATACGCAGTATTTT,CASRPETSMADTQYF
TRBJ1-1,.,once,TRBV28,TGTGCCAGCATCGGGCCGGCGTCCCGGGACACGGGAATGAAAGCTTTCTTT,CASIGPASRDTGMKAFF
TRBJ2-2,TRBD1,.,TRBV2,TGTGCCAGCAAGGTGGGACAGGGGAAGGAAAAGCTGTTTTTT,CASKVGQGKEKLFF
TRBJ2-7,.,.,TRBV7-9,TGTGCCAGCAGCTTAGCAGGAGGGGACGAGCAGTACTTC,CASSLAGGDEQYF
TRBJ2-7,TRBD2,.,TRBV6-5,TGTGCCAGCAGGGCCGGGACTAGGTCCTCTAGCGAGCAGTACTTC,CASRAGTRSSSEQYF
TRBJ2-1,TRBD2,.,TRBV4-2,TGTGCCAGCAGCCAAGATGGCCTAGCGGGGAGGCAGTTCTTC,CASSQDGLAGRQFF
TRBJ1-6,.,.,TRBV2,TGTGCCAGCAGTGATATGGGACTCCAGAATAATTCACCCCTCCACTTT,CASSDMGLQNNSPLHF
TRBJ2-7,TRBD1,.,TRBV5-1,TGCGCCAGCAGCTTGGGGGACAGGGAAGAGCAGTACTTC,CASSLGDREEQYF
TRBJ2-2,.,once,TRBV21-1,TGTGCCAGCAGCAAAGCCCCAGGGGTGAACACCGGGGAGCTGTTTTTT,CASSKAPGVNTGELFF
TRBJ2-7,TRBD2,few,TRBV28,TGTGCCAGCAGTTTAAAGTTGTCGCTAGCGGGTTACTGGGGACCCTACGAGCAGTACTTC,CASSLKLSLAGYWGPYEQYF
TRBJ2-3,TRBD2,.,TRBV10-3,TGTGCCATCAGTGAGGGACTAGCGGGAGATACGCAGTATTTT,CAISEGLAGDTQYF
TRBJ2-1,TRBD2,.,TRBV7-2,TGTGCCAGCAGCAAAGGGACGGCCGGGACTAGCGGGAGATGGGAGCAGTTCTTC,CASSKGTAGTSGRWEQFF
TRBJ2-7,.,.,TRBV10-3,TGTGCCATCAGTGACACTACAGGCTCCTACGAGCAGTACTTC,CAISDTTGSYEQYF
TRBJ2-1,TRBD2,few,TRBV6-5,TGTGCCAGCAGTTACCCGACTAGCGGGAGAAATGAGCAGTTCTTC,CASSYPTSGRNEQFF
TRBJ1-1,TRBD1,.,TRBV10-3,TGTGCCATCAAAATGACAGGGGGAGAGACTGAAGCTTTCTTT,CAIKMTGGETEAFF